This entry lists 2 T cell receptor beta chains sequenced from one sample in a study of molecular identifiers for immune sequencing clone quantification. In TCRdb, the PCR reads were re-called with MiXCR into one record per CDR3 protein. The sample lists approximately 670,000 distinct CDR3 sequences, 20% seen once, with around 0.9% in the top ten. Material: naive CD8+ T cells from blood, with Jurkat cell RNA spiked in. The subset denotes: FACS-sorted CD8+CD4-CCR7+CD45RA+ naive T cells. These receptors came from a human donor in good health. Some libraries in this study had Jurkat cell RNA spiked in.

Ten or more counts support this clonotype. The chain recombines TRBV29-1 with TRBJ1-1, with unresolved D. V was cut by 0 bases and J by 0 bases, with 11 bases left in between. The CDR3 length is 15 residues. CDR1 is SQVTM, CDR2 ANQGSEA, per germline. Here the CDR3 DNA reads TGCAGCGTTGAAGATGCCGGCAGCATGAACACTGAAGCTTTCTTT. Its protein is CSVEDAGSMNTEAFF.

This clonotype has ten or more counts. The V and J genes are TRBV6-2 or TRBV6-3 and TRBJ2-1, with D unresolved. Trimming removed 3 bases at V and 0 bases at J, with 9 bases between. Germline CDR1 and CDR2: MNHEY and SVGEGT. This CDR3 is built from 15 residues. The CDR3 region is CASSYPAGSYNEQFF. The CDR3 nucleotides read TGTGCCAGCAGTTATCCCGCTGGCTCCTACAATGAGCAGTTCTTC.